These 28 T cell receptor beta chains were sequenced from one sample in a study of control samples from healthy donors and cancer patients. Libraries were prepared by immunoSEQ multiplex PCR; TCRdb keeps only in-frame clonotypes and omits some of them. The sample includes some 130,000 clones, just over 90% seen only once; the top ten take around 1.8%. Sequencing was performed on PBMCs. These receptors were taken from a man aged 50-59 years with head and neck cancer.

CDR3 DNA sequence: TGTGCCAGCAGCTTGCCGGGACAGGGGTGGGATGGCTACACCTTC. This sequence encodes CASSLPGQGWDGYTF. The chain recombines TRBV5-8 with TRBJ1-2, with 10 bases matching TRBD1. There are 15 residues in the CDR3. Germline lookup yields CDR1 SGHTS and CDR2 YDEGEE. V trimming: 1 base; J trimming: 6 bases; junction bases outside the gene matches: 6.

V and J are TRBV9 and TRBJ2-1; 8 bases are shared with TRBD2. From germline, CDR1 is SGDLS and CDR2 YYNGEE. V lost 7 bases to trimming and J lost 7 bases; unmatched junction nucleotides: 10. The CDR3 has 14 residues. The CDR3 DNA sequence: TGTGCCAGCTCCGCGAGCGGGGGCAAGAATGAGCAGTTCTTC. Translation gives CASSASGGKNEQFF. Supplemented by reference TRBV9 and TRBJ2-1, the full variable domain reads DSGVTQTPKHLITATGQRVTLRCSPRSGDLSVYWYQQSLDQGLQFLIQYYNGEERAKGNILERFSAQQFPDLHSELNLSSLELGDSALYFCASSASGGKNEQFFGPGTRLTVL.

In nucleotides, the CDR3 is TGCGCCAGCAGCCAAGGGCCTAGCGGGGGGGCAAACATTCAGTACTTC. Translating gives CASSQGPSGGANIQYF. The chain uses TRBV4-1 and TRBJ2-4; 12 bases are a match to TRBD2. This CDR3 contains 16 residues. V was pared by 1 base and J by 6 bases, with 4 bases of the junction left unmatched. The germline CDR1 and CDR2 sequences are MGHRA and YSYEKL.

The chain is built from TRBV29-1 and TRBJ1-2; the D gene is possibly TRBD1 (5 bases). Germline CDR1 SQVTM, CDR2 ANQGSEA. V was pared by 6 bases and J by 7 bases, with 18 bases between. This CDR3 spans 13 amino acids. The CDR3 region is CSVPSTVGRGYTF. CDR3 DNA: TGCAGCGTCCCATCGACAGTTGGACGTGGCTACACCTTC. The whole variable domain, remainder taken from reference TRBV29-1 and TRBJ1-2, is SAVISQKPSRDICQRGTSLTIQCQVDSQVTMMFWYRQQPGQSLTLIATANQGSEATYESGFVIDKFPISRPNLTFSTLTVSNMSPEDSSIYLCSVPSTVGRGYTFGSGTRLTVV.

This chain uses TRBV7-3 with TRBJ2-3; 10 nucleotides match TRBD1. V lost 2 bases, J lost 0 bases, and 2 bases stayed unmatched. Germline CDR1 and CDR2: SGHTA and FQGTGA. This CDR3 comprises 16 residues. CDR3 DNA sequence: TGTGCCAGCAGCTTATCGACAGGGGGCAGCACAGATACGCAGTATTTT. Protein sequence: CASSLSTGGSTDTQYF. Based on the CDR3 plus reference TRBV7-3 and TRBJ2-3, the full variable domain is GAGVSQTPSNKVTEKGKYVELRCDPISGHTALYWYRQSLGQGPEFLIYFQGTGAADDSGLPNDRFFAVRPEGSVSTLKIQRTERGDSAVYLCASSLSTGGSTDTQYFGPGTRLTVL.

This chain connects TRBV6-1 to TRBJ2-2, with 8 nucleotides matching TRBD1. V shed 4 bases, J shed 0 bases, and the junction held 13 bases outside the gene matches. Germline CDR1 is MNHNS and CDR2 is SASEGT. There are 19 residues in the CDR3. The CDR3, as DNA: TGTGCCAGCAGTGGAAACGACAGGGGCGCGCTAACGAACACCGGGGAGCTGTTTTTT. This sequence encodes CASSGNDRGALTNTGELFF.

The J gene is TRBJ2-3, the V gene TRBV24-1, with 7 positions matching TRBD1. CDR3 length: 16 residues. V dropped 2 bases and J dropped 1; count of bases not matched to a gene: 5. The germline CDR1 and CDR2 sequences are KGHDR and SFDVKD. The CDR3, as DNA: TGTGCCACCAGTGATTCGACAGGGCACGGCACAGATACGCAGTATTTT. Translating it yields CATSDSTGHGTDTQYF.

The CDR3 reads CASSQEVKAGGQDTQYF. The DNA of the CDR3 is TGTGCCAGCAGCCAAGAGGTAAAAGCGGGGGGGCAAGATACGCAGTATTTT. The chain recombines TRBV4-2 with TRBJ2-3; 10 bases map to TRBD2. This CDR3 contains 17 residues. J lost 5 bases, V lost 0 bases, and 8 bases had no gene match. Germline V gene lookup returns CDR1 LGHNA and CDR2 YNFKEQ.

This chain joins TRBV19 and TRBJ1-2; D call uncertain. The length of the CDR3 is 14 residues. V was pared by 5 bases and J by 9 bases, with 19 bases between. Germline loops: CDR1 LNHDA, CDR2 SQIVND (reference sequence). In DNA, the CDR3 is TGTGCCAGTAGTTTGGTACCGGGCCCCTGGAGCTACACCTTC. This sequence encodes CASSLVPGPWSYTF.

This clone appeared a single time. The CDR3 loop reads CASSQDFGVGELFF. CDR3 coding DNA: TGCGCCAGCAGCCAAGACTTCGGAGTCGGGGAGCTGTTTTTT. The V and J genes are TRBV4-3 and TRBJ2-2; D unresolved. Per the germline V gene, CDR1 is LGHNA and CDR2 is YSLEER. The CDR3 loop spans 14 amino acids. Deletions cut 0 bases from V and 7 bases from J, with 9 bases between.

The chain uses TRBV7-3 and TRBJ2-2; D gene unclear. The V and J ends lost 3 bases and 1 base respectively, with 6 bases between them. The CDR3 runs 14 residues. Germline V lookup: CDR1 SGHTA, CDR2 FQGTGA. The CDR3 spells CASSLYRNTGELFF. The CDR3 DNA follows: TGTGCCAGCAGCTTGTATCGGAACACCGGGGAGCTGTTTTTT. The full variable domain, rest sourced from reference TRBV7-3 and TRBJ2-2, is GAGVSQTPSNKVTEKGKYVELRCDPISGHTALYWYRQSLGQGPEFLIYFQGTGAADDSGLPNDRFFAVRPEGSVSTLKIQRTERGDSAVYLCASSLYRNTGELFFGEGSRLTVL.

CDR3 nucleotides: TGTGCCAGCAGCGCGCCCCTCGGGATCACCCAAGGGGACTATGGCTACACCTTC. Amino acids: CASSAPLGITQGDYGYTF. The J gene is TRBJ1-2, the V gene TRBV7-2; D perhaps matches TRBD1 (5 bases). The germline CDR1 and CDR2 sequences are SGHTA and FQGNSA. V dropped 5 bases and J dropped 3 bases, with 25 bases sitting between them. The CDR3 has 18 amino acids.

The chain has TRBV7-9 and TRBJ1-1, with TRBD1 identical over 9 bases. V was clipped by 6 bases and J by 1 base; unmatched bases: 6. Germline assignment: CDR1 SEHNR and CDR2 FQNEAQ (reference sequence). The CDR3 runs to 15 residues. The CDR3: CASRKGQGSNTEAFF. Here the CDR3 DNA reads TGTGCCAGCAGAAAAGGACAGGGGTCGAACACTGAAGCTTTCTTT.

This sequence joins TRBV5-5 and TRBJ1-5; D not resolved. V dropped 4 bases and J dropped 2 bases, with 13 bases sitting between them. Per the germline V gene, CDR1 is SGHKS and CDR2 is YYEKEE (reference sequence). CDR3 length: 15 residues. The DNA of the CDR3 is TGTGCCAGCAGCCTCGGACCCGGGGGCAATCAGCCCCAGCATTTT. It yields the protein CASSLGPGGNQPQHF.

The chain combines TRBV3-1 (or the pseudogene TRBV3-2) with TRBJ1-1; the D gene is possibly TRBD1 (5 bases). Trimming removed 2 bases at V and 1 base at J, with 20 bases between. CDR3 size: 18 residues. Germline loops: CDR1 LGHDT, CDR2 YNNKEL (reference sequence). The DNA for the CDR3 is TGTGCCAGCAGCCAACACCCCGTTAAGGGACGGGGGAACACTGAAGCTTTCTTT. Residues: CASSQHPVKGRGNTEAFF.

The chain uses TRBV5-1 and TRBJ1-3, with D perhaps TRBD1 (6 bases). Trimming stripped 3 bases from V and 0 bases from J, with 10 bases between. The germline V gene has CDR1 SGHRS and CDR2 YFSETQ. This CDR3 is 15 amino acids long. CDR3 sequence: CASSSLQGSGNTIYF. CDR3 nucleotide sequence: TGCGCCAGCAGCTCTTTACAGGGCTCTGGAAACACCATATATTTT.

The chain uses TRBV6-2 or TRBV6-3 and TRBJ1-5, with 7 bases that match TRBD1. The CDR3 consists of 14 residues. Unmatched junction bases numbered 12, after V lost 5 bases and J lost 11 bases. Germline V lookup: CDR1 MNHEY, CDR2 SVGEGT. CDR3 bases: TGTGCCAGCAGTGGACAGGTTCTTGGGGTGGCCCAGCATTTT. It specifies CASSGQVLGVAQHF.

This clone came up a few times. The chain couples TRBV2 to TRBJ2-3, with no clear D. The germline V and J ends were trimmed by 7 bases and 2 bases, with 10 bases remaining between them. Germline V gene sequence: CDR1 SNHLY, CDR2 FYNNEI. This CDR3 spans 13 amino acids. CDR3 sequence (DNA): TGTGCCAGCACCCATACCTACACAGATACGCAGTATTTT. This codes for CASTHTYTDTQYF.

The chain recombines TRBV18 with TRBJ2-7; perhaps TRBD1 as D (5 bases). The CDR3 extends over 16 amino acids. Germline V CDR1 and CDR2: KGHSH, LQKENI. The V and J ends lost 3 bases and 4 bases respectively, with 19 bases between them. CDR3 region: CASSPRRTKQEYEQYF. CDR3 DNA sequence: TGTGCCAGCTCACCCCGAAGAACTAAACAGGAGTACGAGCAGTACTTC.

This CDR3 reads CAWSRQSAEQFF. The CDR3 DNA is TGTGCCTGGAGCCGACAGTCCGCTGAGCAGTTCTTC. This rearrangement joins TRBV30 to TRBJ2-1; a possible D gene is TRBD1 (5 bases). The CDR3 runs 12 residues. Germline CDR1 and CDR2: GTSNPN and SVGIG (reference sequence). V lost 3 bases to trimming and J lost 9 bases, with 12 bases between them.

J is TRBJ1-2 and V is TRBV21-1; TRBD1 reflects the table's D call only, with no check against the DNA. TRBV21-1 is designated a pseudogene. The CDR3 runs to 14 residues. CDR3 sequence reads: CASSHSTGYYGYTF. The CDR3 DNA reads as TGTGCCAGCAGCCATTCCACAGGGTACTATGGCTACACCTTC.

V usage is TRBV12-3 or TRBV12-4 and J usage is TRBJ1-6, with unresolved D. The CDR3 is 13 residues long. With 6 bases removed from V and 5 bases from J, the gap between germline ends came to 8 bases. The CDR3 region has the DNA TGTGCCAGCAGCCTCCAAAATAATTCACCCCTCCACTTT. Its protein is CASSLQNNSPLHF.

The chain combines TRBV5-1 with TRBJ1-2, with D uncertain. This CDR3 region has 14 residues. Germline CDR1 and CDR2: SGHRS and YFSETQ. Trimming removed 2 bases at V and 2 bases at J, with 10 bases between. The CDR3 loop reads CASSLQDGNYGYTF. CDR3 DNA: TGCGCCAGCAGCTTACAAGACGGCAACTATGGCTACACCTTC.

The chain couples TRBV9 to TRBJ1-2; D unclear. Per germline, CDR1 SGDLS and CDR2 YYNGEE. V was pared by 1 base and J by 7 bases, with 14 bases between. The CDR3 length is 14 residues. The CDR3: CASSVFGGNLGYTF. CDR3 nucleotide sequence: TGTGCCAGCAGCGTATTTGGCGGGAATCTTGGCTACACCTTC.

J is TRBJ2-2 and V is TRBV7-3; D is possibly TRBD2 (5 bases). Germline CDR1 reads SGHTA; CDR2 reads FQGTGA. Trimming left V 0 bases short and J 4 bases short, with 9 bases between. The CDR3 is 15 amino acids. Here the CDR3 reads CASSLTAGLTGELFF. The CDR3 nucleotides read TGTGCCAGCAGCTTAACGGCAGGACTCACCGGGGAGCTGTTTTTT.

The chain links TRBV5-4 to TRBJ2-2, with TRBD1 matching 7 bases. The CDR3 is made up of 15 amino acids. CDR1 and CDR2 (germline): SGHNT, YYREEE (reference sequence). After removal of 3 bases from V and 6 bases from J, the junction contained 8 bases not matched to a gene. CDR3 sequence: CASSWDSLNAGELFF. The CDR3 nucleotides read TGTGCCAGCAGCTGGGACAGTCTAAACGCCGGGGAGCTGTTTTTT. Combining the CDR3 with reference TRBV5-4 and TRBJ2-2 gives the whole variable domain ETGVTQSPTHLIKTRGQQVTLRCSSQSGHNTVSWYQQALGQGPQFIFQYYREEENGRGNFPPRFSGLQFPNYSSELNVNALELDDSALYLCASSWDSLNAGELFFGEGSRLTVL.

This chain joins TRBV5-1 and TRBJ2-2, with 11 bases identical to TRBD2. CDR1 and CDR2 (germline): SGHRS, YFSETQ. After removal of 1 base from V and 3 bases from J, the junction contained 8 bases not matched to a gene. CDR3 length: 18 residues. CDR3 coding DNA: TGCGCCAGCAGCTTGAGTAGCGGGGGGGCCGGTGACACCGGGGAGCTGTTTTTT. Residues: CASSLSSGGAGDTGELFF.

The chain employs TRBV7-2 and TRBJ2-3, with TRBD2 matching over 15 bases. After removal of 6 bases from V and 0 bases from J, the junction contained 7 bases not matched to a gene. Germline V gene lookup returns CDR1 SGHTA and CDR2 FQGNSA. This CDR3 is 18 amino acids long. The CDR3, as DNA: TGTGCCAGCAGACTAGGACTAGCGGGGGGGACTAGCACAGATACGCAGTATTTT. It specifies CASRLGLAGGTSTDTQYF.